The TCR beta chain under discussion was sequenced for a study of technical replicates of blood from a handful of donors. Using immunoSEQ multiplex PCR, the repertoire was profiled, and TCRdb retains in-frame clones only, with some absent. The sample gives approximately 9,000 clones, roughly nine tenths of which show up once; roughly 9.8% is in the top ten. Trimming took off 3 bases at V and 2 bases at J, with 13 bases between the two ends. The CDR3 has 14 amino acids. CDR1 is GTSNPN and CDR2 is SVGIG in the germline V gene (reference sequence). What was sequenced was PBMCs. J is TRBJ2-5 and V is TRBV30; D may be TRBD1 (6 bases). This receptor was taken from a human donor in good health. CDR3: CAWSIGQFQETQYF. The CDR3 region has the DNA TGTGCCTGGAGCATCGGACAGTTTCAAGAGACCCAGTACTTC.